This T cell receptor beta chain was retrieved from a study of spatial heterogeneity in lung cancer. Study-wide findings and caveats: Coverage of tumor T cells, an estimated figure, was about 7% for alpha and approximately 12% for beta chains. Tumor mutation counts were tracked by expanded intratumoral alpha and beta TCR counts.

This CDR3 is built from 15 residues. CDR1 is SNHLY and CDR2 is FYNNEI in the germline V gene. The ends were cut back, 7 bases at V and 5 bases at J, with 19 bases in the middle. A note on this clonotype: The target antigen is unknown. With the library built for alpha chains, this beta chain is off target and its frequency is not meaningful.

Carried by each TCR cDNA molecule was a unique molecular identifier. TCRdb called the 5' RACE reads again in MiXCR, with one record for every CDR3 protein. This table holds around 250 distinct CDR3 sequences, 40% to 55% found once. Time point indicated: sample taken at primary tumor resection. The authors sequenced whole RNA from tumor, nontumor lung or frozen PBMC without sorting. V is TRBV2 and J is TRBJ2-3; no clear D. The TCR comes from a male donor with early-stage non-small cell lung cancer. The sample consisted of lung tumor tissue, taken at surgery. In nucleotides, the CDR3 is TGTGCCAGCACCATTTTTGGCAGCAATGGAGATACGCAGTATTTT. This codes for CASTIFGSNGDTQYF. The variable domain in full, with the rest retrieved from reference TRBV2 and TRBJ2-3, is EPEVTQTPSHQVTQMGQEVILRCVPISNHLYFYWYRQILGQKVEFLVSFYNNEISEKSEIFDDQFSVERPDGSNFTLKIRSTKLEDSAMYFCASTIFGSNGDTQYFGPGTRLTVL.